The 20 T cell receptor beta chains reported below all come from one sample, sequenced in a study of blood T cell repertoires in COVID-19. Some clones are missing from TCRdb's copy, which holds only in-frame ones; the method was immunoSEQ multiplex PCR. In the table there are some 14,000 clones, approximately 72% of which are singletons. Sequenced material: peripheral blood. The receptor set was obtained from an elderly woman with acute or convalescent COVID-19.

V and J are TRBV11-2 and TRBJ1-6; the D gene is possibly TRBD1 (5 bases). The CDR3 contains 13 residues. V dropped 4 bases and J dropped 7 bases, with 8 bases sitting between them. CDR1 SGHAT and CDR2 FQNNGV come from the germline V gene. The CDR3 sequence is CASSSAGNSPLHF. The CDR3, as DNA: TGTGCCAGCAGCTCAGCAGGGAATTCACCCCTCCACTTT.

This rearrangement joins TRBV3-1 (or the pseudogene TRBV3-2) to TRBJ2-7; D unclear. The CDR3 loop spans 14 amino acids. Trimming shortened V by 0 bases and J by 0 bases, and 6 bases separated the two germline ends. In germline, CDR1 is LGHDT, CDR2 YNNKEL (reference sequence). Here the CDR3 reads CASSQDLNSYEQYF. The CDR3 DNA is TGTGCCAGCAGCCAAGACCTTAACTCCTACGAGCAGTACTTC.

The chain links TRBV6-5 to TRBJ2-7; possibly TRBD2 for D (7 bases). This CDR3 region has 15 residues. CDR1 is MNHEY, CDR2 SVGAGI, per germline. With 1 base removed from V and 3 bases from J, the gap between germline ends came to 13 bases. CDR3 in DNA: TGTGCCAGCAGTTACTGGGGGGGCCGGGGCTACGAGCAGTACTTC. Its protein is CASSYWGGRGYEQYF.

The chain recombines TRBV27 with TRBJ1-6, with D unresolved. V dropped 6 bases and J dropped 0 bases, with 9 bases sitting between them. This CDR3 spans 15 amino acids. Germline CDR1 and CDR2: MNHEY and SMNVEV (reference sequence). The CDR3 nucleotides are TGTGCCAGCAGGGTGGGGAGCTCCTATAATTCACCCCTCCACTTT. This codes for CASRVGSSYNSPLHF.

V gene TRBV5-1 combines with J gene TRBJ1-6; D unclear. The germline V and J ends were trimmed by 0 bases and 10 bases, with 11 bases remaining between them. This CDR3 has 14 amino acids. Germline assignment: CDR1 SGHRS and CDR2 YFSETQ. DNA of the CDR3: TGCGCCAGCAGCTTGGAGCGTCTAGGCTCACCCCTCCACTTT. This sequence encodes CASSLERLGSPLHF.

This chain links TRBV2 with TRBJ2-7, with D unclear. This CDR3 is 10 amino acids long. CDR1 and CDR2 (germline): SNHLY, FYNNEI. Trimming removed 5 bases at V and 4 bases at J, with 3 bases between. The CDR3 is CASSRYEQYF. CDR3 DNA: TGTGCCAGCAGTCGTTACGAGCAGTACTTC.

The chain uses TRBV3-1 (or the pseudogene TRBV3-2) and TRBJ2-2; 7 bases agree with TRBD2. V lost 0 bases to trimming and J lost 4 bases; unmatched junction nucleotides: 5. This CDR3 has 16 residues. Looked up from germline, CDR1 is LGHDT and CDR2 is YNNKEL (reference sequence). CDR3 loop: CASSQESGVATGELFF. For the CDR3, the DNA is TGTGCCAGCAGCCAAGAAAGCGGGGTTGCCACCGGGGAGCTGTTTTTT.

The chain recombines TRBV7-8 with TRBJ2-3, with 8 nucleotides matching TRBD2. Germline CDR1 SGHVS, CDR2 FQNEAQ. The CDR3 is 13 residues long. V trimming: 2 bases; J trimming: 10 bases; junction bases outside the gene matches: 5. The CDR3 DNA reads as TGTGCCAGCAGCTTAATTTCACTAGCGGCGCAGTATTTT. It yields the protein CASSLISLAAQYF.

On this clone itself: This specimen includes other DNA sequences encoding the same CDR3. The chain joins TRBV12-3 or TRBV12-4 to TRBJ1-2; 7 bases map to TRBD1. The CDR3 is 13 residues long. The V segment lost 6 bases and the J segment 5 bases; nucleotides outside the gene matches: 6. The CDR3 region has the DNA TGTGCCAGCAGCCCGGGACAGAGGTATGGCTACACCTTC. Protein product: CASSPGQRYGYTF.

The chain recombines TRBV11-3 with TRBJ1-1, with D perhaps matching TRBD1 (6 bases). This CDR3 is 13 amino acids long. The germline V and J ends were trimmed by 5 bases and 5 bases, with 12 bases remaining between them. Germline-derived CDR1 and CDR2 are SGHNT and YENEEA. The CDR3 bases are TGTGCCAGCAGCCAAGGGGGACGGACTGAAGCTTTCTTT. This gives the protein CASSQGGRTEAFF.

This clone was detected once. The chain joins TRBV3-1 (or the pseudogene TRBV3-2) to TRBJ1-6, with TRBD1 matching over 7 bases. J was trimmed by 5 bases and V by 3 bases; bases with no gene match: 4. The CDR3 length is 15 residues. Germline lookup yields CDR1 LGHDT and CDR2 YNNKEL (reference sequence). The DNA for the CDR3 is TGTGCCAGCAGCCAGAGACAGGGCGATAATTCACCCCTCCACTTT. It encodes CASSQRQGDNSPLHF.

This clone was found once. V usage is TRBV10-1 and J usage is TRBJ2-7; D possibly corresponds to TRBD1 (6 bases). This CDR3 has 15 residues. V lost 3 bases, J lost 4 bases, and 16 bases lay in between. Germline values: CDR1 WNHNN, CDR2 SYGVQD (reference sequence). The CDR3 loop is CASSDAGTTDYEQYF. The CDR3 bases are TGCGCCAGCAGTGATGCCGGGACAACTGATTACGAGCAGTACTTC.

The chain links TRBV5-5 to TRBJ1-5; D perhaps matches TRBD1 (5 bases). The CDR3 is 14 amino acids. The germline V gene has CDR1 SGHKS and CDR2 YYEKEE (reference sequence). V lost 0 bases and J 2 bases, leaving 6 bases between the germline ends. In nucleotides, the CDR3 is TGTGCCAGCAGCTTGGGGGGGGGCAATCAGCCCCAGCATTTT. Translation gives CASSLGGGNQPQHF.

The V call is TRBV6-5, the J call TRBJ1-6; 9 bases fit TRBD1. Germline-derived CDR1 and CDR2 are MNHEY and SVGAGI. The trim removed 6 bases at V and 10 bases at J, leaving 10 bases unmatched. This CDR3 has 15 amino acids. DNA for the CDR3: TGTGCCAGCAGAATCCGGGACAGGGAGAGCTCACCCCTCCACTTT. Encoded protein: CASRIRDRESSPLHF.

The chain links TRBV6-4 to TRBJ2-1, with 10 bases aligning to TRBD2. Germline CDR1 is MRHNA and CDR2 is SNTAGT. Trimming at V came to 0 bases and at J to 4 bases, leaving 3 bases not matched to a gene. The CDR3 extends over 16 amino acids. CDR3 sequence: CASSDSVSGGYNEQFF. CDR3 bases: TGTGCCAGCAGTGACTCTGTTAGCGGGGGGTACAATGAGCAGTTCTTC.

The CDR3 sequence is CASTRTSGANTGELFF. As DNA, the CDR3 is TGTGCCAGCACCCGGACTAGCGGGGCGAACACCGGGGAGCTGTTTTTT. The V and J genes are TRBV21-1 and TRBJ2-2; the table's D call, TRBD2, has no DNA check behind it. TRBV21-1 is a listed pseudogene. The CDR3 sequence is 16 residues long.

J is TRBJ2-3 and V is TRBV9; perhaps TRBD1 as D (6 bases). The ends were cut back, 2 bases at V and 3 bases at J, with 13 bases in the middle. The CDR3 is made up of 15 amino acids. Germline V CDR1 and CDR2: SGDLS, YYNGEE. CDR3 DNA sequence: TGTGCCAGCAGCGTTGGGACGGGACAAACAGATACGCAGTATTTT. Its protein is CASSVGTGQTDTQYF. The complete variable domain, with remaining parts taken from reference TRBV9 and TRBJ2-3, reads DSGVTQTPKHLITATGQRVTLRCSPRSGDLSVYWYQQSLDQGLQFLIQYYNGEERAKGNILERFSAQQFPDLHSELNLSSLELGDSALYFCASSVGTGQTDTQYFGPGTRLTVL.

The J gene is TRBJ2-3, the V gene TRBV6-5; 14 nucleotides agree with TRBD2. J was trimmed by 6 bases and V by 4 bases; bases with no gene match: 6. Germline CDR1 and CDR2: MNHEY and SVGAGI. The CDR3 has 16 residues. In nucleotides, the CDR3 is TGTGCCAGCAGTTCGGGACTAGCGGGGGCCCGGGATACGCAGTATTTT. Protein sequence: CASSSGLAGARDTQYF.

V and J are TRBV4-2 and TRBJ1-6; D might be TRBD1 (6 bases). Germline V gives CDR1 LGHNA, CDR2 YNFKEQ. The CDR3 has 15 residues. Deletions cut 3 bases from V and 7 bases from J, with 13 bases between. This chain's CDR3 is CASSQPGTPNSPLHF. The CDR3 DNA reads TGTGCCAGCAGCCAGCCCGGGACACCCAATTCACCCCTCCACTTT.

The chain combines TRBV5-6 with TRBJ1-2; 10 bases fit TRBD1. Per the germline V gene, CDR1 is SGHDT and CDR2 is YYEEEE. The CDR3 has 13 residues. V dropped 4 bases and J dropped 7; count of bases not matched to a gene: 4. CDR3 sequence (DNA): TGTGCCAGCAGCATAAGGACAGGGGGTGGCTACACCTTC. This translates into CASSIRTGGGYTF.